The rows below give T cell receptor beta chains drawn from one sample of a study of T cells in Graves' hyperthyroidism and ophthalmopathy. TCRdb reanalysed the multiplex PCR reads using MiXCR and keeps one entry per CDR3 protein. The sample holds around 700,000 distinct CDR3 sequences, under 20% seen once. The sample comprised blood. All receptors derive from a woman aged 45 to 65 with Graves' hyperthyroidism that later progressed to Graves' ophthalmopathy. CDR3s include the opening cysteine and the closing phenylalanine or tryptophan. The order of the fields is J gene, V gene, clone size, D gene, CDR3 protein, CDR3 DNA. The D gene is left open where the match is weak. For some rows the clone size is stated as once, few or many, or as a class when expanded; others skip it.

j_gene: TRBJ2-2; v_gene: TRBV11-2; abundance: -; d_gene: -; CDR3aa: CASSPEGTTNTGELFF; CDR3nt: TGTGCCAGCAGCCCAGAGGGGACGACGAACACCGGGGAGCTGTTTTTT
j_gene: TRBJ1-3; v_gene: TRBV12-3/TRBV12-4; abundance: once; d_gene: -; CDR3aa: CASSPSGGGSGNTIYF; CDR3nt: TGTGCCAGCAGTCCCTCGGGGGGAGGCTCTGGAAACACCATATATTTT
j_gene: TRBJ1-1; v_gene: TRBV9; abundance: -; d_gene: -; CDR3aa: CASSTDGTEAFF; CDR3nt: TGTGCCAGCAGTACCGACGGCACTGAAGCTTTCTTT
j_gene: TRBJ2-1; v_gene: TRBV6-1; abundance: -; d_gene: TRBD2; CDR3aa: CASSERGVYNEQFF; CDR3nt: TGTGCCAGCAGTGAACGGGGGGTCTACAATGAGCAGTTCTTC
j_gene: TRBJ1-1; v_gene: TRBV29-1; abundance: few; d_gene: TRBD1; CDR3aa: CSVGGQGAVLDTEAFF; CDR3nt: TGCAGCGTGGGCGGACAGGGGGCGGTTTTGGACACTGAAGCTTTCTTT
j_gene: TRBJ2-1; v_gene: TRBV11-2; abundance: many; d_gene: TRBD1; CDR3aa: CASSPDRVGLGEQFF; CDR3nt: TGTGCCAGCAGCCCGGACAGGGTGGGTTTAGGCGAGCAGTTCTTC
j_gene: TRBJ2-3; v_gene: TRBV19; abundance: -; d_gene: -; CDR3aa: CASSISVGGPTDTQYF; CDR3nt: TGTGCCAGTAGTATATCTGTCGGGGGGCCTACAGATACGCAGTATTTT
j_gene: TRBJ1-2; v_gene: TRBV7-3; abundance: -; d_gene: TRBD1; CDR3aa: CASSPQGQGYGYTF; CDR3nt: TGTGCCAGCAGCCCACAAGGACAGGGTTATGGCTACACCTTC
j_gene: TRBJ1-3; v_gene: TRBV29-1; abundance: few; d_gene: -; CDR3aa: CSVVTSGNTIYF; CDR3nt: TGCAGCGTTGTAACCTCTGGAAACACCATATATTTT
j_gene: TRBJ2-3; v_gene: TRBV20-1; abundance: many; d_gene: -; CDR3aa: CSASPHRGSYTDTQYF; CDR3nt: TGCAGTGCTAGTCCTCACCGGGGGAGTTACACAGATACGCAGTATTTT
j_gene: TRBJ2-7; v_gene: TRBV27; abundance: -; d_gene: -; CDR3aa: CASSLGQPPYEQYF; CDR3nt: TGTGCCAGCAGTTTAGGCCAGCCGCCCTACGAGCAGTACTTC
j_gene: TRBJ2-7; v_gene: TRBV5-1; abundance: many; d_gene: -; CDR3aa: CASSLDSPYEQYF; CDR3nt: TGCGCCAGCAGCTTGGATTCCCCCTACGAGCAGTACTTC
j_gene: TRBJ2-5; v_gene: TRBV7-3; abundance: many; d_gene: -; CDR3aa: CASSLLGSGETQYF; CDR3nt: TGTGCCAGCAGCTTACTCGGCAGTGGGGAGACCCAGTACTTC